One sample yielded the 12 T cell receptor beta chains listed below, sequenced in a study of tumor-infiltrating lymphocytes in oesophageal squamous cell carcinoma. TCRdb analysed the PCR reads with MiXCR anew, one entry per CDR3 protein. Of 7,000 to 9,000 distinct CDR3 sequences listed, approximately 14% are singletons. The sequencing sample was made of blood. These TCRs come from a male donor with esophageal squamous cell carcinoma.

With regard to this clonotype: As the CDR3 is not closed by the conserved phenylalanine or tryptophan, this likely results from a read error. The DNA is left out, because the CDR3 cannot be placed on it with certainty; the CDR3 is given as TCRdb lists it. The CDR3: CAISDKLA. The V gene is TRBV10-3, the J gene TRBJ2-1; TRBD2 was called by the table and not checked on the DNA. Ends included, the CDR3 has 8 residues. The germline V gene encodes CDR1 ENHRY and CDR2 SYGVKD.

Notes on this clonotype: The CDR3 ends on some other residue instead of the conserved phenylalanine or tryptophan, so this is likely a read error. It is unclear where the CDR3 begins or ends on the DNA, so no DNA is shown, and the CDR3 is as TCRdb lists it. V usage is TRBV7-6 and J usage is TRBJ2-1; the table's D call, TRBD2, was not checked against the DNA. Looked up from germline, CDR1 is SGHVS and CDR2 is FNYEAQ. The CDR3 is 17 residues long, counting both termini. The CDR3 protein is CASSSALRVGYGYTFGS.

At least ten counts were recorded for this clonotype. CDR3 region: CASSSTSVGTQYF. CDR3 coding DNA: TGTGCCAGCAGCAGTACTAGCGTGGGGACCCAGTACTTC. This sequence joins TRBV7-8 and TRBJ2-5; 7 nucleotides match TRBD2. The germline CDR1 and CDR2 sequences are SGHVS and FQNEAQ. V dropped 5 bases and J dropped 7; count of bases not matched to a gene: 7. The CDR3 extends over 13 amino acids.

By frequency in the sample, this clonotype is medium-sized. The gene calls are TRBV28 and TRBJ2-4, with TRBD2 as a possible D gene (7 bases). In germline, CDR1 is MDHEN, CDR2 SYDVKM. This CDR3 has 15 amino acids. Trimming cost V 5 bases and J 6 bases, with 17 bases left between them. CDR3 residues: CASSPERGGGNIQYF. In DNA, the CDR3 is TGTGCCAGCAGTCCCGAAAGGGGGGGAGGAAACATTCAGTACTTC.

This clonotype has ten or more counts. The V and J genes are TRBV27 and TRBJ2-3; D not certain. The V gene's germline CDR1 is MNHEY and CDR2 SMNVEV (reference sequence). V lost 6 bases and J 0 bases, leaving 7 bases between the germline ends. The CDR3 sequence is 13 residues long. CDR3 nucleotides: TGTGCCAGCAGCCTAACTAGCACAGATACGCAGTATTTT. Residues: CASSLTSTDTQYF.

This clonotype showed up many times. The V gene is TRBV11-3, the J gene TRBJ1-2; 7 nucleotides line up with TRBD1. Germline CDR1 reads SGHNT; CDR2 reads YENEEA. Trimming cost V 5 bases and J 6 bases; bases outside gene matches: 6. The CDR3 has 13 amino acids. The CDR3 region has the DNA TGTGCCAGCAGCCTACGACAGGGAAATGGCTACACCTTC. This translates into CASSLRQGNGYTF. Complete variable domain (other parts from reference TRBV11-3 and TRBJ1-2): EAGVVQSPRYKIIEKKQPVAFWCNPISGHNTLYWYLQNLGQGPELLIRYENEEAVDDSQLPKDRFSAERLKGVDSTLKIQPAELGDSAVYLCASSLRQGNGYTFGSGTRLTVV.

This clonotype was found many times. At one boundary the junction diverges from the germline segment, which might be a read error. The chain recombines TRBV28 with TRBJ1-1, with 9 bases aligning to TRBD1. Germline CDR1 is MDHEN and CDR2 is SYDVKM. The CDR3 spans 11 residues. CDR3 amino acids: CATRTGRTGAF. In DNA, the CDR3 is TGTGCCACACGAACCGGGCGGACAGGGGCCTTT. Full variable domain (outside the CDR3, taken from reference TRBV28 and TRBJ1-1): DVKVTQSSRYLVKRTGEKVFLECVQDMDHENMFWYRQDPGLGLRLIYFSYDVKMKEKGDIPEGYSVSREKKERFSLILESASTNQTSMYLCATRTGRTGAFGQGTRLTVV.

This clonotype came up many times. This sequence joins TRBV5-1 and TRBJ2-3, with D possibly being TRBD2 (5 bases). The CDR3 length is 16 residues. Germline-derived CDR1 and CDR2 are SGHRS and YFSETQ. V shed 1 base and J shed 0 bases, with 12 bases lying between them. The CDR3 sequence: CASSLSVRGSTDTQYF. The CDR3 DNA sequence: TGCGCCAGCAGCTTGAGTGTACGGGGAAGCACAGATACGCAGTATTTT. The full variable domain, its missing parts supplied by reference TRBV5-1 and TRBJ2-3, is KAGVTQTPRYLIKTRGQQVTLSCSPISGHRSVSWYQQTPGQGLQFLFEYFSETQRNKGNFPGRFSGRQFSNSRSEMNVSTLELGDSALYLCASSLSVRGSTDTQYFGPGTRLTVL.

Within the sample, this clonotype is medium-sized. The gene calls are TRBV6-1 and TRBJ2-1; 9 bases are shared with TRBD2. CDR1 is MNHNS and CDR2 is SASEGT in the germline V gene. This CDR3 has 15 residues. V shed 6 bases, J shed 5 bases, and the junction held 8 bases outside the gene matches. Here the CDR3 reads CASRGGLAYHNEQFF. For the CDR3, the DNA is TGTGCCAGCAGGGGGGGACTAGCTTACCACAATGAGCAGTTCTTC.

This clonotype was seen many times. The chain couples TRBV11-3 to TRBJ2-3; TRBD2 aligns across 8 bases. With V trimmed by 5 bases and J by 3 bases, 7 bases remained unmatched. The CDR3 covers 15 residues. The germline CDR1 and CDR2 sequences are SGHNT and YENEEA. The CDR3 DNA follows: TGTGCCAGCAGCCCGGGCGGGGGGCCTACAGATACGCAGTATTTT. Translated: CASSPGGGPTDTQYF.

The V gene is TRBV2, the J gene TRBJ1-1; 8 bases are shared with TRBD1. The junction had 8 bases not matched to a gene; V was cut back by 6 bases and J by 5 bases. The length of the CDR3 is 14 residues. Germline V lookup: CDR1 SNHLY, CDR2 FYNNEI. The CDR3, as DNA: TGTGCCAGCAGGGGAGACAGGGGCGGAACTGAAGCTTTCTTT. Translating it yields CASRGDRGGTEAFF.

In this sample, this clonotype turned up many times. The chain recombines TRBV6-6 with TRBJ2-1, with 10 bases aligning to TRBD2. CDR3 length equals 17 residues. In germline, CDR1 is MNHNY, CDR2 SVGAGI (reference sequence). The J segment lost 6 bases and the V segment lost 2 bases, leaving 10 bases of the junction unmatched. DNA for the CDR3: TGTGCCAGCAGTTACCCCTCTTTTAGCGGGGGGCCCAATGAGCAGTTCTTC. It codes for CASSYPSFSGGPNEQFF.